The rows below give T cell receptor beta chains drawn from one sample of a study of control samples from healthy donors and cancer patients. Clones were sequenced by immunoSEQ multiplex PCR, and TCRdb holds only the in-frame ones, with some missing. The table shows under 140,000 clones, with approximately 87% occurring only once. Input material: PBMCs. These receptors all come from a woman aged 60 to 75 with lung cancer. CDR3s include the opening cysteine and the closing phenylalanine or tryptophan. D genes are given only for firm matches. Clone size is shown for a subset of rows, as once, few, many or a class of expanded clone.

d_gene,j_gene,abundance,v_gene,CDR3aa,CDR3nt
TRBD2,TRBJ2-2,few,TRBV4-1,CASSPGRWTSGSDTGELFF,TGCGCCAGCAGCCCCGGGAGGTGGACTAGCGGGAGTGATACCGGGGAGCTGTTTTTT
TRBD1,TRBJ1-5,-,TRBV19,CASSLQDRGYNQPQHF,TGTGCCAGTAGTCTCCAGGACAGGGGTTACAATCAGCCCCAGCATTTT
TRBD2,TRBJ2-1,once,TRBV11-1,CASSEERGPLYNEQFF,TGTGCCAGCAGCGAAGAGCGGGGGCCCCTTTACAATGAGCAGTTCTTC
-,TRBJ1-2,-,TRBV19,CASIPRDTTNYGYTF,TGTGCCAGTATCCCCCGGGACACTACTAACTATGGCTACACCTTC
-,TRBJ1-2,once,TRBV27,CASSSTGSRGYGYTF,TGTGCCAGCAGTTCAACAGGATCAAGAGGCTATGGCTACACCTTC
-,TRBJ2-6,-,TRBV2,CASLGSLGSGANVLTF,TGTGCCAGCCTAGGTTCCCTGGGCTCTGGGGCCAACGTCCTGACTTTC
-,TRBJ2-5,-,TRBV7-7,CASSKGPKETQYF,TGTGCTAGCAGCAAGGGACCAAAAGAGACCCAGTACTTC
TRBD2,TRBJ2-7,few,TRBV4-3,CASSQDPVAGYEQYF,TGCGCCAGCAGCCAAGATCCGGTAGCGGGCTACGAGCAGTACTTC
-,TRBJ2-7,-,TRBV24-1,CATSESGTSSWEQYF,TGTGCCACCAGTGAGTCCGGGACATCGTCTTGGGAGCAGTACTTC
-,TRBJ1-4,few,TRBV9,CASSAHSTTNEKLFF,TGTGCCAGCAGCGCCCACAGTACAACTAATGAAAAACTGTTTTTT
-,TRBJ1-1,-,TRBV27,CASSLSGGGLRF,TGTGCCAGCAGTTTATCGGGCGGGGGGCTCCGCTTT
-,TRBJ2-4,-,TRBV21-1,CAIRVRDDIQYF,TGTGCCATCCGGGTGAGGGATGACATTCAGTACTTC
-,TRBJ1-1,-,TRBV4-1,CASSQLVVGQAFF,TGCGCCAGCAGCCAATTGGTGGTAGGGCAAGCTTTCTTT
-,TRBJ1-5,once,TRBV6-6,CASSPRMDSNQPQHF,TGTGCCAGCAGTCCCCGAATGGACAGCAATCAGCCCCAGCATTTT
-,TRBJ2-3,-,TRBV7-9,CASSGEAGITDTQYF,TGTGCCAGCAGCGGGGAGGCGGGAATAACAGATACGCAGTATTTT
TRBD1,TRBJ1-5,-,TRBV19,CASSIGPRDRYQPQHF,TGTGCCAGTAGTATAGGTCCACGGGACAGATATCAGCCCCAGCATTTT
TRBD1,TRBJ1-4,-,TRBV10-3,CAVQGANEKLFF,TGTGCCGTACAGGGGGCGAATGAAAAACTGTTTTTT
-,TRBJ1-2,-,TRBV18,CASSPGDYGYTF,TGTGCCAGCTCACCCGGGGACTATGGCTACACCTTC
TRBD1,TRBJ2-7,once,TRBV27,CASSLTGAEQYF,TGTGCCAGCAGTTTGACAGGGGCCGAGCAGTACTTC
-,TRBJ2-3,-,TRBV11-2,CASSSVIADTQYF,TGTGCCAGCAGCTCAGTTATTGCTGATACGCAGTATTTT
-,TRBJ2-5,-,TRBV5-8,CATPAGTDKQETQYF,TGTGCCACCCCCGCCGGGACTGATAAACAAGAGACCCAGTACTTC
-,TRBJ1-3,few,TRBV7-2,CASSLGTDNTIYF,TGTGCCAGCAGCTTGGGGACTGACAACACCATATATTTT
TRBD2,TRBJ2-3,-,TRBV6-5,CASSRTSGGDTQYF,TGTGCCAGCAGTCGGACTAGCGGGGGAGATACGCAGTATTTT
-,TRBJ1-5,-,TRBV4-1,CASSSTRGNQPQHF,TGCGCCAGCAGCTCCACGAGGGGGAATCAGCCCCAGCATTTT
-,TRBJ1-5,-,TRBV6-1,CASSEVGNQPQHF,TGTGCCAGCAGTGAAGTAGGGAATCAGCCCCAGCATTTT
TRBD2,TRBJ2-3,-,TRBV5-1,CASSWGASGSGGTDTQYF,TGCGCCAGCAGCTGGGGGGCTAGCGGGAGTGGTGGCACAGATACGCAGTATTTT
-,TRBJ1-1,-,TRBV11-3,CASSLVPTEAFF,TGTGCCAGCAGCTTAGTACCCACTGAAGCTTTCTTT
-,TRBJ2-7,-,TRBV5-1,CASSLDGPRNYEQYF,TGCGCCAGCAGCTTGGATGGGCCCCGAAACTACGAGCAGTACTTC
TRBD1,TRBJ2-6,-,TRBV18,CASSSPGQGSSGANVLTF,TGTGCCAGCTCATCTCCGGGACAGGGGTCTTCTGGGGCCAACGTCCTGACTTTC
-,TRBJ2-2,-,TRBV11-2,CASSLRPLNTGELFF,TGTGCCAGCAGCTTAAGACCCTTGAACACCGGGGAGCTGTTTTTT
TRBD2,TRBJ2-7,-,TRBV7-2,CASSLAAAGESVYEQYF,TGTGCCAGCAGCTTAGCGGCGGCGGGGGAAAGTGTTTACGAGCAGTACTTC
-,TRBJ2-7,-,TRBV5-1,CASSLGQPSYEQYF,TGCGCCAGCAGCTTGGGCCAGCCCTCCTACGAGCAGTACTTC
-,TRBJ1-5,-,TRBV20-1,CSASHGDQPQHF,TGCAGTGCTAGTCATGGGGATCAGCCCCAGCATTTT
-,TRBJ2-2,-,TRBV29-1,CSVDGGSVTGELFF,TGCAGCGTTGATGGGGGATCGGTCACCGGGGAGCTGTTTTTT
-,TRBJ1-1,-,TRBV10-3,CAISDRGHTEAFF,TGTGCCATCAGTGACAGAGGACACACTGAAGCTTTCTTT
-,TRBJ2-7,-,TRBV19,CASSMNQHGLEQYF,TGTGCCAGTAGTATGAACCAGCACGGCTTGGAGCAGTACTTC
-,TRBJ2-7,-,TRBV20-1,CSTARSYEQYF,TGCAGTACCGCAAGGTCCTACGAGCAGTACTTC
-,TRBJ1-2,-,TRBV29-1,CSVDPGNYGYTF,TGCAGCGTTGACCCAGGGAACTATGGCTACACCTTC
TRBD1,TRBJ2-5,-,TRBV9,CASSVDQGALGETQYF,TGTGCCAGCAGCGTAGATCAGGGGGCGTTGGGAGAGACCCAGTACTTC
-,TRBJ2-7,once,TRBV7-8,CASSLVGLGSDLEQYF,TGTGCCAGCAGCTTAGTGGGCCTAGGCAGTGACCTCGAGCAGTACTTC
-,TRBJ1-1,once,TRBV6-4,CASSVHSNTEAFF,TGTGCCAGCAGTGTCCATTCAAACACTGAAGCTTTCTTT
-,TRBJ2-6,-,TRBV3-1/TRBV3-2,CASSQDRRPSSGANVLTF,TGTGCCAGCAGCCAAGATCGCAGGCCGAGCTCTGGGGCCAACGTCCTGACTTTC
-,TRBJ2-2,once,TRBV3-1/TRBV3-2,CASSQEVDPTNTGELFF,TGTGCCAGCAGCCAAGAGGTGGACCCCACGAACACCGGGGAGCTGTTTTTT
-,TRBJ2-3,-,TRBV4-3,CASSQERGLGDTQYF,TGCGCCAGCAGCCAAGAACGGGGGTTGGGTGATACGCAGTATTTT
TRBD2,TRBJ2-5,once,TRBV30,CAWSVSRREGETQYF,TGTGCCTGGAGTGTATCCCGTAGGGAGGGAGAGACCCAGTACTTC
-,TRBJ1-2,-,TRBV19,CASSTLSILAGAVKAGYTF,TGTGCCAGTAGTACCCTATCAATACTGGCCGGAGCCGTTAAGGCGGGCTACACCTTC
TRBD2,TRBJ2-7,-,TRBV10-3,CAISDQTSGSYEQYF,TGTGCCATCAGTGATCAGACTAGCGGTTCCTACGAGCAGTACTTC
TRBD2,TRBJ2-1,-,TRBV7-3,CASSREGTSRVFF,TGTGCCAGCAGCCGGGAGGGGACTAGTCGTGTTTTCTTC
-,TRBJ1-1,-,TRBV5-1,CASSSGVLMNTEAFF,TGCGCCAGCAGCTCCGGGGTTCTCATGAACACTGAAGCTTTCTTT
-,TRBJ1-5,-,TRBV2,CASRPQRGGNQPQHF,TGTGCCAGCAGGCCCCAAAGAGGGGGGAATCAGCCCCAGCATTTT
-,TRBJ1-6,once,TRBV12-3/TRBV12-4,CASSLQGRSPLHF,TGTGCCAGCAGTTTACAGGGGAGGTCACCCCTCCACTTT
TRBD1,TRBJ1-3,once,TRBV30,CAREGARNTIYF,TGTGCCAGGGAGGGGGCGCGAAACACCATATATTTT
-,TRBJ2-7,-,TRBV7-2,CASSLIGTEPSYEQYF,TGTGCCAGCAGCTTAATCGGGACCGAACCCTCCTACGAGCAGTACTTC
TRBD1,TRBJ1-1,once,TRBV19,CASNGQGDTEAFF,TGTGCCAGTAACGGACAGGGTGACACTGAAGCTTTCTTT
-,TRBJ2-2,-,TRBV5-1,CASSLRNTGELFF,TGCGCCAGCAGCTTGAGGAACACCGGGGAGCTGTTTTTT